What follows is one T cell receptor (beta chain) and its context. Its antigen is not known. The CDR3 consists of 18 residues. CDR1 and CDR2 (germline): LGHDT, YNNKEL (reference sequence). V dropped 4 bases and J dropped 1 base, with 22 bases sitting between them. The method was immunoSEQ multiplex PCR; TCRdb's version includes in-frame clones alone and lacks a portion of them. The table has more than 150,000 clones, roughly 90% seen once. This entry comes from a study of T cell responses to AZD1222 COVID-19 vaccine. The study's findings and limits: Baseline serostatus was positive in only 5 to 7 AZD1222 recipients.

This sequence was found in an adult who received the AZD1222 COVID-19 vaccine. The chain has TRBV3-1 (or the pseudogene TRBV3-2) and TRBJ1-1; possible D gene TRBD1, 5 bases. The source material was peripheral blood, sampled 28 days after the second AZD1222 dose. The CDR3, as DNA: TGTGCCAGCAGCCGCAGACTGCGGGGGGGGAAGGGGAACACTGAAGCTTTCTTT. Protein: CASSRRLRGGKGNTEAFF.